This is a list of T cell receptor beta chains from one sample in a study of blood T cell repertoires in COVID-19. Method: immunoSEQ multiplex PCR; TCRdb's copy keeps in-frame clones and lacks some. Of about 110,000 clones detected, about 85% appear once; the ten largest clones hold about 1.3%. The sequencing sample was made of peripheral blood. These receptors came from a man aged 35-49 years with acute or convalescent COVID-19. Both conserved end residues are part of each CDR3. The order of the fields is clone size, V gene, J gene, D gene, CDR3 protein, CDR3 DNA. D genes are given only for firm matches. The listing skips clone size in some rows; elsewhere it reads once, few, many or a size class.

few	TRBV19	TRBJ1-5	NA	CASRRTYQGNQPQHF	TGTGCCAGTAGACGGACCTATCAGGGGAATCAGCCCCAGCATTTT
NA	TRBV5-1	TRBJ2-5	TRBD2	CASSWGTSGRAPTQYF	TGCGCCAGCAGCTGGGGGACTAGCGGGAGGGCCCCGACCCAGTACTTC
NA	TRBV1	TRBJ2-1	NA	CTSSPQGARTNNEQFF	TGCACCAGCAGCCCCCAGGGGGCGCGGACCAACAATGAGCAGTTCTTC
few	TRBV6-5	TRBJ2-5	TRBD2	CAGAGAGHGSQYF	TGTGCCGGAGCGGGGGCGGGTCATGGATCCCAGTACTTC
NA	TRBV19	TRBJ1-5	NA	CASTREDQPQHF	TGTGCCAGTACGAGGGAAGATCAGCCCCAGCATTTT
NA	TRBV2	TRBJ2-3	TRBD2	CASGTSGGTDTQYF	TGTGCCAGCGGAACTAGCGGCGGCACAGATACGCAGTATTTT
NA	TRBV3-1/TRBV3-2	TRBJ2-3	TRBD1	CASSQQGATDTQYF	TGTGCCAGCAGCCAACAGGGGGCCACAGATACGCAGTATTTT
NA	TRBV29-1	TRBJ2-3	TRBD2	CSVGLAGGQPDTQYF	TGCAGCGTTGGACTAGCGGGGGGCCAGCCGGATACGCAGTATTTT
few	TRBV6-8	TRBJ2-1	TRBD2	CASSDKRGGVRNEQFF	TGTGCCAGCAGTGATAAGCGGGGGGGCGTTAGAAATGAGCAGTTCTTC
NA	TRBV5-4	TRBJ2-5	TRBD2	CASSLERGGTQETQYF	TGTGCCAGCAGCCTTGAGCGGGGGGGGACTCAAGAGACCCAGTACTTC
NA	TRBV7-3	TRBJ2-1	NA	CASSLNYYNEQFF	TGTGCCAGCAGCTTAAACTATTACAATGAGCAGTTCTTC
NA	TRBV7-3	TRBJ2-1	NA	CASSSRAGYGEQFF	TGTGCCAGCAGCAGCCGGGCAGGGTATGGTGAGCAGTTCTTC
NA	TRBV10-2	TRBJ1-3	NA	CASGGSSGNTIYF	TGCGCCAGCGGGGGGTCCTCTGGAAACACCATATATTTT
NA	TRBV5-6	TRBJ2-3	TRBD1	CASSLGQGAIDTQYF	TGTGCCAGCAGCTTGGGCCAGGGGGCTATAGATACGCAGTATTTT
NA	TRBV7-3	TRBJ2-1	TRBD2	CASSSAGEQFF	TGTGCCAGCAGCTCAGCGGGGGAGCAGTTCTTC
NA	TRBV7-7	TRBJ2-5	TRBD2	CASSFVGGRAPETQYF	TGTGCTAGCAGCTTCGTCGGCGGGAGGGCCCCAGAGACCCAGTACTTC
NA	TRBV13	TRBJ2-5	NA	CASSPIAATDWETQYF	TGTGCCAGCAGCCCGATAGCGGCGACGGATTGGGAGACCCAGTACTTC
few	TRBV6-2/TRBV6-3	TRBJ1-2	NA	CASSYSPAPGSYGYTF	TGTGCCAGCAGTTACTCCCCAGCCCCGGGGTCCTATGGCTACACCTTC